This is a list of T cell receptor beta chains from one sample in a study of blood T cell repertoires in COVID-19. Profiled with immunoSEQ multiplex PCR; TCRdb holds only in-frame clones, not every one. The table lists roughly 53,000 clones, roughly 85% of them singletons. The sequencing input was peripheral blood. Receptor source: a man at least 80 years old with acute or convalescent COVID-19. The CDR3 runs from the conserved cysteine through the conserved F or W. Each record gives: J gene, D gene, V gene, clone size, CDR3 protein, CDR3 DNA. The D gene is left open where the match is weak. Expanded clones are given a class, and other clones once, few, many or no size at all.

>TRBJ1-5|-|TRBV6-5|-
CASSYSGQLNQPQHF
TGTGCCAGCAGTTACAGCGGCCAGTTAAATCAGCCCCAGCATTTT
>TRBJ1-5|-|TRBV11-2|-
CASSSNGGNQPQHF
TGTGCCAGCAGTTCAAACGGGGGCAATCAGCCCCAGCATTTT
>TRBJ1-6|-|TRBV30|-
CAWTTLRGARNNSPLHF
TGTGCCTGGACCACTCTTCGGGGGGCGAGGAATAATTCACCCCTCCACTTT
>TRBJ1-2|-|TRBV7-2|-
CASSPTGRDLWLGYTF
TGTGCCAGCAGTCCGACCGGCAGGGATCTATGGTTAGGCTACACCTTC
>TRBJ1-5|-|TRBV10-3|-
CAISNREDQPQHF
TGTGCCATCAGTAACAGGGAAGACCAGCCCCAGCATTTT
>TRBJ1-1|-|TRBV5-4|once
CASSMRAQGTEAFF
TGTGCCAGCAGCATGAGGGCCCAAGGAACTGAAGCTTTCTTT
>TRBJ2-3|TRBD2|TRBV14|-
CASSHDPAGKTDTQYF
TGTGCCAGCAGCCACGACCCAGCGGGGAAGACAGATACGCAGTATTTT
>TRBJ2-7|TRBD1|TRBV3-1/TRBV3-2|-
CASSQAVAGGLGEQYF
TGTGCCAGCAGCCAAGCGGTGGCAGGGGGCCTCGGCGAGCAGTACTTC
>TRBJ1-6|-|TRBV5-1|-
CASSLSQGYNSPLHF
TGCGCCAGCAGCTTGTCTCAGGGGTACAATTCACCCCTCCACTTT
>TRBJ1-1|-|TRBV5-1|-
CASSPMTSMNTEAFF
TGCGCCAGCAGCCCGATGACTTCTATGAACACTGAAGCTTTCTTT
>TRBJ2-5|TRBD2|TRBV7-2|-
CASSLARGTSGGGRETQYF
TGTGCCAGCAGCTTAGCGAGAGGGACTAGCGGGGGTGGGCGGGAGACCCAGTACTTC
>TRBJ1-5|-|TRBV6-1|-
CASSEASGPQHF
TGTGCCAGCAGTGAAGCCTCCGGGCCCCAGCATTTT
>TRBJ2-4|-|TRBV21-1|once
CASSKWPGQQLIAKNIQYF
TGTGCCAGCAGCAAATGGCCGGGTCAGCAACTTATAGCCAAAAACATTCAGTACTTC
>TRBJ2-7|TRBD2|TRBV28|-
CASSFGGGPGEQYF
TGTGCCAGCAGTTTTGGCGGGGGGCCTGGCGAGCAGTACTTC
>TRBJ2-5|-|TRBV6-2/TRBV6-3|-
CASSNGQIGQETQYF
TGTGCCAGCAGTAACGGACAGATTGGGCAAGAGACCCAGTACTTC
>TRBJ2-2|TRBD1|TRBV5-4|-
CASSLVGQVAGELFF
TGTGCCAGCAGCTTGGTTGGACAGGTTGCCGGGGAGCTGTTTTTT
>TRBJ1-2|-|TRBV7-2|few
CASSVNRIYYGYTF
TGTGCCAGCAGCGTAAACAGGATCTACTATGGCTACACCTTC
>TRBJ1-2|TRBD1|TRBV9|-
CASSYTGASNYGYTF
TGTGCCAGCAGCTATACAGGGGCGAGTAACTATGGCTACACCTTC
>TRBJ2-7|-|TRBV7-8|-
CASTQGAATYEQYF
TGTGCCAGCACCCAAGGGGCGGCGACCTACGAGCAGTACTTC
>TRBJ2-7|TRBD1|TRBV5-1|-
CASSFGDRVYEQYF
TGCGCCAGCAGCTTTGGTGACAGGGTGTACGAGCAGTACTTC
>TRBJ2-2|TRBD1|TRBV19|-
CASSTGTAANTGELFF
TGTGCCAGTAGTACAGGGACAGCTGCGAACACCGGGGAGCTGTTTTTT
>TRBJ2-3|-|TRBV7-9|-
CASSSGSRVDTQYF
TGTGCCAGCAGCTCCGGGAGTAGAGTAGATACGCAGTATTTT
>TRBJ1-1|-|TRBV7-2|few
CASSTVTNTEAFF
TGTGCCAGCAGCACAGTCACAAACACTGAAGCTTTCTTT
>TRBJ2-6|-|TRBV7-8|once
CASSLGGRYRVSGANVLTF
TGTGCCAGCAGCCTGGGGGGACGATACCGAGTATCCGGGGCCAACGTCCTGACTTTC
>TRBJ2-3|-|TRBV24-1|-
CATSDRTRGDTQYF
TGTGCCACCAGTGACCGGACCAGGGGCGATACGCAGTATTTT
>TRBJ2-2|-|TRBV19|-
CASRQYTGELFF
TGTGCCAGTCGACAGTACACCGGGGAGCTGTTTTTT
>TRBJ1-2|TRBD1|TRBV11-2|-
CASSWGQGNDYGYTF
TGTGCCAGCAGCTGGGGACAGGGAAATGACTATGGCTACACCTTC
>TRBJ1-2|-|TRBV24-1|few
CATSDPLGGTNYGYTF
TGTGCCACCAGTGACCCTTTAGGAGGGACTAACTATGGCTACACCTTC
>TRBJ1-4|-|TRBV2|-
CASNVRVYEKLFF
TGTGCCAGCAACGTCAGGGTATATGAAAAACTGTTTTTT